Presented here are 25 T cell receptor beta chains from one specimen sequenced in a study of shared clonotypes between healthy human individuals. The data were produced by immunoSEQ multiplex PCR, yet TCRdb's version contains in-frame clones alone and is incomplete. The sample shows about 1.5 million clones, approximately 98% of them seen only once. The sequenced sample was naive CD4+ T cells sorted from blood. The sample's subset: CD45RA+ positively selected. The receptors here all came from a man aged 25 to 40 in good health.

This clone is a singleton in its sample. This CDR3 reads CASSLSWEKLFF. The DNA for the CDR3 is TGCGCCAGCAGCCTCTCGTGGGAAAAACTGTTTTTT. The chain employs TRBV4-1 and TRBJ1-4, with D unresolved. Trimming cost V 4 bases and J 8 bases, with 8 bases left between them. Germline CDR1 is MGHRA and CDR2 is YSYEKL. CDR3 length: 12 residues.

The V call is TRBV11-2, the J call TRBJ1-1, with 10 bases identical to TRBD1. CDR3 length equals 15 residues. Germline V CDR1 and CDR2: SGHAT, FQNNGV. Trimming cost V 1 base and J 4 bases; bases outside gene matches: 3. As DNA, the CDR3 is TGTGCCAGCAGCTTAGTTGGGACAGGGGCCACTGAAGCTTTCTTT. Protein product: CASSLVGTGATEAFF. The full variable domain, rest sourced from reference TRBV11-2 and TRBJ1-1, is EAGVAQSPRYKIIEKRQSVAFWCNPISGHATLYWYQQILGQGPKLLIQFQNNGVVDDSQLPKDRFSAERLKGVDSTLKIQPAKLEDSAVYLCASSLVGTGATEAFFGQGTRLTVV.

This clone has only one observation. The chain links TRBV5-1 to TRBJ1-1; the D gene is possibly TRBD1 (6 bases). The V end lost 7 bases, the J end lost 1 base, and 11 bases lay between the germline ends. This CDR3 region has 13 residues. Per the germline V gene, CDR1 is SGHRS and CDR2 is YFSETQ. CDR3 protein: CASWDTKNTEAFF. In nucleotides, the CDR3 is TGCGCCAGCTGGGACACCAAGAACACTGAAGCTTTCTTT.

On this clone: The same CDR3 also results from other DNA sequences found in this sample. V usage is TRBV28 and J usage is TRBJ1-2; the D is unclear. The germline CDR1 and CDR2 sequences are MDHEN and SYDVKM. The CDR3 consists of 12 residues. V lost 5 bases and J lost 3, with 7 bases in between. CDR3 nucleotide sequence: TGTGCCAGCAGTCTTAGTGACTATGGCTACACCTTC. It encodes CASSLSDYGYTF.

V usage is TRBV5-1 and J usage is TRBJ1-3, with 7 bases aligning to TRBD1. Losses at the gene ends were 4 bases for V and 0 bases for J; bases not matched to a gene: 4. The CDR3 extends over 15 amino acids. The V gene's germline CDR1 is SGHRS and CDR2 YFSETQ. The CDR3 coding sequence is TGCGCCAGCAGCAACAGGGGCGACTCTGGAAACACCATATATTTT. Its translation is CASSNRGDSGNTIYF. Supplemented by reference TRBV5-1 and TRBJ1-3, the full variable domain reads KAGVTQTPRYLIKTRGQQVTLSCSPISGHRSVSWYQQTPGQGLQFLFEYFSETQRNKGNFPGRFSGRQFSNSRSEMNVSTLELGDSALYLCASSNRGDSGNTIYFGEGSWLTVV.

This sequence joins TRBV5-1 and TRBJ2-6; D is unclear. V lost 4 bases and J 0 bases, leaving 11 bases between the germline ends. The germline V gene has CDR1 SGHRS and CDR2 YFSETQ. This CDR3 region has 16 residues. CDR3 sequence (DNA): TGCGCCAGCAGCCTATCACCAAGCTCTGGGGCCAACGTCCTGACTTTC. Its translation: CASSLSPSSGANVLTF.

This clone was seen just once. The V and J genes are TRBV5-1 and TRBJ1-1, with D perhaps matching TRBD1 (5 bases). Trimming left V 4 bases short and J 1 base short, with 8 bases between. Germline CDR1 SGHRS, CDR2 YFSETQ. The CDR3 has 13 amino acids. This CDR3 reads CASSMTANTEAFF. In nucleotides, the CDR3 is TGCGCCAGCAGCATGACAGCGAACACTGAAGCTTTCTTT.

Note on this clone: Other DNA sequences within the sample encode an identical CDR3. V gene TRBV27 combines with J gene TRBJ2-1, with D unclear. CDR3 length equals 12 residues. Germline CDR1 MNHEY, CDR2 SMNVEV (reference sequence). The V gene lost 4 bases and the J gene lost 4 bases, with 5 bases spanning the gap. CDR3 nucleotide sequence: TGTGCCAGCAGTTCAGGATACAATGAGCAGTTCTTC. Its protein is CASSSGYNEQFF.

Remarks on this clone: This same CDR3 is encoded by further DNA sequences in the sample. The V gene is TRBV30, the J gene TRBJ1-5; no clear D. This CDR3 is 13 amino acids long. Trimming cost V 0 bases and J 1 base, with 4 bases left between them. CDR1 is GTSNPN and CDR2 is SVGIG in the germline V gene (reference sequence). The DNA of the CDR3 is TGTGCCTGGAGTGTGGGGAGCAATCAGCCCCAGCATTTT. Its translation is CAWSVGSNQPQHF. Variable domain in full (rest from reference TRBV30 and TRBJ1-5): SQTIHQWPATLVQPVGSPLSLECTVEGTSNPNLYWYRQAAGRGLQLLFYSVGIGQISSEVPQNLSASRPQDRQFILSSKKLLLSDSGFYLCAWSVGSNQPQHFGDGTRLSIL.

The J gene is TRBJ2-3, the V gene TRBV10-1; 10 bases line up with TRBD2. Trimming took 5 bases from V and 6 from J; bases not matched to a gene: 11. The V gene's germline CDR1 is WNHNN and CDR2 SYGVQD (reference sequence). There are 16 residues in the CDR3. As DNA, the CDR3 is TGCGCCAGCAGTAGCGGCCTAGCGGGAGTATCCGATACGCAGTATTTT. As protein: CASSSGLAGVSDTQYF.

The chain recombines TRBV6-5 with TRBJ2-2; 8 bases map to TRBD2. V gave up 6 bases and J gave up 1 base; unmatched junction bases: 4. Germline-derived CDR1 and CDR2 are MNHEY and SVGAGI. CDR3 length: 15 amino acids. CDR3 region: CASSVSGENTGELFF. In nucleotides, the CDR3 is TGTGCCAGCAGCGTTAGCGGGGAGAACACCGGGGAGCTGTTTTTT.

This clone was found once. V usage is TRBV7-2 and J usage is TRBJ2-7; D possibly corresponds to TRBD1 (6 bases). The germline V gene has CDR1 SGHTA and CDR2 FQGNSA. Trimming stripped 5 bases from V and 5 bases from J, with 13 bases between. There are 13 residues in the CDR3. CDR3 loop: CASSAQGYNEQYF. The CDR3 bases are TGTGCCAGCAGCGCTCAGGGGTACAACGAGCAGTACTTC.

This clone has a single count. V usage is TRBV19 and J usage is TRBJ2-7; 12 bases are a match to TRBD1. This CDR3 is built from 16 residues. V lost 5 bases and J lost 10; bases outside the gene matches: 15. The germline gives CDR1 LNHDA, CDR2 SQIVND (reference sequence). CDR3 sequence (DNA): TGTGCCAGTAGTCGTACTCCGGGACAGGGGGCGCGAGAACAGTACTTC. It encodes CASSRTPGQGAREQYF.

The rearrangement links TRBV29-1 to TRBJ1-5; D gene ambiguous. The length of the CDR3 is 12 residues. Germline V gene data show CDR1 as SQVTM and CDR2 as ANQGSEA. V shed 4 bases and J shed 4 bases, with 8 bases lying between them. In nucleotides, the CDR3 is TGCAGCGTTGCGGGAGTTAATCAGCCCCAGCATTTT. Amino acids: CSVAGVNQPQHF.

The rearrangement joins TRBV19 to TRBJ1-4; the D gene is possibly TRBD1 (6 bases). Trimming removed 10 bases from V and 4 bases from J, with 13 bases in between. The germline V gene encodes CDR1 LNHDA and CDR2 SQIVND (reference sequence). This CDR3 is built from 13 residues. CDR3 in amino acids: CATRTDNNEKLFF. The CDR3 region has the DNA TGTGCCACCAGGACAGACAATAATGAAAAACTGTTTTTT.

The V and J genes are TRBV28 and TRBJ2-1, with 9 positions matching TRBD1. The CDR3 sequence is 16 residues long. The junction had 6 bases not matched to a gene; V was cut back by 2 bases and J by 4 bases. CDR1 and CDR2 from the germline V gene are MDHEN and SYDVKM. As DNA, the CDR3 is TGTGCCAGCAGTTTAGGCGGGACAGGGAATTACAATGAGCAGTTCTTC. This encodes CASSLGGTGNYNEQFF.

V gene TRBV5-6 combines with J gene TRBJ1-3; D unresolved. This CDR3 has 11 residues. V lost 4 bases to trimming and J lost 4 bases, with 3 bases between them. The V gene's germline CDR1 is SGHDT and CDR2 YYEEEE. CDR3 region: CASSEGNTIYF. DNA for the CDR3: TGTGCCAGCAGCGAGGGAAACACCATATATTTT.

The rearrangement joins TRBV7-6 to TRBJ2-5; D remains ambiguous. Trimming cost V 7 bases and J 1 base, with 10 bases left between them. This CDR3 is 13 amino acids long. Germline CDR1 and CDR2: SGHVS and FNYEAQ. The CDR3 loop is CASTSQLQETQYF. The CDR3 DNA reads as TGTGCCAGCACTAGTCAGCTCCAAGAGACCCAGTACTTC.

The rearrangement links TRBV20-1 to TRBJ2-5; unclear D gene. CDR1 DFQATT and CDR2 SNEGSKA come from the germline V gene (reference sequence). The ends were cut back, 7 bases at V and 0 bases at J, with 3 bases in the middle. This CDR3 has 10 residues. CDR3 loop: CSGYQETQYF. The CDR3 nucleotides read TGCAGTGGCTACCAAGAGACCCAGTACTTC.

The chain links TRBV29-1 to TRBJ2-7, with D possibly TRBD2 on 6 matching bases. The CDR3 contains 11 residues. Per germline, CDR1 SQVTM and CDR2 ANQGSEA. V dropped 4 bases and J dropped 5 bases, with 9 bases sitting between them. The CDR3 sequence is CSVVGGDEQYF. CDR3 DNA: TGCAGCGTTGTGGGGGGTGACGAGCAGTACTTC.

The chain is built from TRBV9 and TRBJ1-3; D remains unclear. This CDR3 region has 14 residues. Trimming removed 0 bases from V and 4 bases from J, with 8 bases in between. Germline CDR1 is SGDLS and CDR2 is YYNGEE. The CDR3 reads CASSVAGIGNTIYF. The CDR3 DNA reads TGTGCCAGCAGCGTAGCGGGGATCGGAAACACCATATATTTT.

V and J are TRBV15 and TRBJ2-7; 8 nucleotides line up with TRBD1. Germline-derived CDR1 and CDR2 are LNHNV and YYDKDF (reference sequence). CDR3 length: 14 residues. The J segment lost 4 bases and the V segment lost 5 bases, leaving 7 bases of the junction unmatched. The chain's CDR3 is CATSPDRGGYEQYF. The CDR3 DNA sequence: TGTGCCACCAGCCCCGACAGGGGCGGGTACGAGCAGTACTTC.

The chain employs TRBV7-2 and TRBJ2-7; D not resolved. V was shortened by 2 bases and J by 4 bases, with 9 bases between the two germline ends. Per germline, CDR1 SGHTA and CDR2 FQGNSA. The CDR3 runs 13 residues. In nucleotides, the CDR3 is TGTGCCAGCAGCTTAAGCCAGACTTACGAGCAGTACTTC. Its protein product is CASSLSQTYEQYF.

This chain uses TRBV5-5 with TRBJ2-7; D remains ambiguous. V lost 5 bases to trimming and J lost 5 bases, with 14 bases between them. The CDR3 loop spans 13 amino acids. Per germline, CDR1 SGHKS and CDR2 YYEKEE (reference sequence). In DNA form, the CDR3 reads TGTGCCAGCAGGAATAGGGTTTTGAACGAGCAGTACTTC. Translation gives CASRNRVLNEQYF.

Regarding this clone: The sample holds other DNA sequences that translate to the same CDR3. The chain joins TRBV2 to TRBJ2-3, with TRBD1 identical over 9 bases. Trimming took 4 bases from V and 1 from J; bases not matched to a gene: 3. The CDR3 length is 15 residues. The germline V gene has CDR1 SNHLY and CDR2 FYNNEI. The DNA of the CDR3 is TGTGCCAGCAGTGTAGACAGGGGGGGCACAGATACGCAGTATTTT. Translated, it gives CASSVDRGGTDTQYF.